This T cell receptor beta chain originates from a study of blood T cell repertoires in COVID-19. Across the whole study: COVID-19 samples from acute and convalescent phases originated in the United States, Italy and Spain.

As originally analysed: The authors estimated nucleated cell counts from reference gene primer amplification. Data came from immunoSEQ multiplex PCR; TCRdb stores just in-frame clones and leaves some out. V, J and clone size derive from that table, while D and trimming were established from the DNA sequence. The sample shows around 160,000 clones, just under 90% of them seen only once. Enrolment of Seattle patients took place during active infection, and they were followed longitudinally. Material: peripheral blood. The clonotype comes from a woman between 70 and 85 years old with COVID-19, enrolled during active disease.

The CDR3 here is CASSDLSGLGNEKLFF. The CDR3 nucleotides read TGTGCCAGTAGTGATCTATCTGGGCTTGGGAATGAAAAACTGTTTTTT. The chain has TRBV19 and TRBJ1-4; D is undetermined. Germline CDR1 LNHDA, CDR2 SQIVND (reference sequence). V was cut by 5 bases and J by 5 bases, with 18 bases left in between. CDR3 length: 16 residues.